This entry is about one T cell receptor (beta chain). Sequencing used immunoSEQ multiplex PCR; TCRdb keeps in-frame clones, though not all of them. This table has 90,000 to 110,000 clones, around 82% appearing once. The V and J ends lost 2 bases and 10 bases respectively, with 15 bases between them. The CDR3 has 15 amino acids. CDR1 and CDR2 (germline): MNHEY, SVGEGT. This entry is derived from a study of control samples from healthy donors and cancer patients. The TCR was taken from a woman aged 45-60 years in good health. The chain joins TRBV6-2 or TRBV6-3 to TRBJ1-6; D uncertain. The material sequenced was blood. CDR3 bases: TGTGCCAGCAGTTACGAGCCCCCGGTAAACTCACCCCTCCACTTT. Translating it yields CASSYEPPVNSPLHF.